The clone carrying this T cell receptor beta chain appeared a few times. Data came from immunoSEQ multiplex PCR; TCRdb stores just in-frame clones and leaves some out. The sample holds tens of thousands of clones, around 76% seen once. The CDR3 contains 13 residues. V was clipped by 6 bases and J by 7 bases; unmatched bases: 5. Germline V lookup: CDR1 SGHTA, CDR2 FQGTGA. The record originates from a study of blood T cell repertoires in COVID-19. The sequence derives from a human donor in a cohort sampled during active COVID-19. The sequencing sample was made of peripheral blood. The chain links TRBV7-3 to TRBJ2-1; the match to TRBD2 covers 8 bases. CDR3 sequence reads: CASSKRGPNEQFF. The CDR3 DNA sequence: TGTGCCAGCAGTAAGCGGGGGCCGAATGAGCAGTTCTTC.